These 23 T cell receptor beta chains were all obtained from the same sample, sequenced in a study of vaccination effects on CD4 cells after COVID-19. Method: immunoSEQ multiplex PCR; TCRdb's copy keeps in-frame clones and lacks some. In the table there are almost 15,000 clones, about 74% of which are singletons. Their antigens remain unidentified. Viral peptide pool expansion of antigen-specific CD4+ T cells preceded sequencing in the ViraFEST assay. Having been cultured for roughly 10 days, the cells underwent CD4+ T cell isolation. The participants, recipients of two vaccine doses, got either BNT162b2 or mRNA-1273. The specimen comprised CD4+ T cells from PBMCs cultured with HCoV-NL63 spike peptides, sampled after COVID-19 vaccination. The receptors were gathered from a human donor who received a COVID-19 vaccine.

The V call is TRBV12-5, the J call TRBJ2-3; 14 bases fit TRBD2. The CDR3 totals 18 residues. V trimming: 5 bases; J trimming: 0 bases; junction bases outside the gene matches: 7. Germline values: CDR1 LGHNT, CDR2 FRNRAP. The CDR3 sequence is CASGPGLAGVTSTDTQYF. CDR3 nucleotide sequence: TGTGCTAGTGGTCCGGGACTAGCGGGGGTGACTAGCACAGATACGCAGTATTTT.

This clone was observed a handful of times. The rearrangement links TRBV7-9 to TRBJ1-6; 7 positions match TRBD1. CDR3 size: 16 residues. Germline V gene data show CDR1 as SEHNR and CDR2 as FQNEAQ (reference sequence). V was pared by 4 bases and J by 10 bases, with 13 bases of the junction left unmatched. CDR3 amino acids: CASSSDSRGLGSPLHF. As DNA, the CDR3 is TGTGCCAGCAGCTCCGACTCGAGGGGGCTAGGGTCACCCCTCCACTTT. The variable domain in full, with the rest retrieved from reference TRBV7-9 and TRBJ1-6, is DTGVSQNPRHKITKRGQNVTFRCDPISEHNRLYWYRQTLGQGPEFLTYFQNEAQLEKSRLLSDRFSAERPKGSFSTLEIQRTEQGDSAMYLCASSSDSRGLGSPLHFGNGTRLTVT.

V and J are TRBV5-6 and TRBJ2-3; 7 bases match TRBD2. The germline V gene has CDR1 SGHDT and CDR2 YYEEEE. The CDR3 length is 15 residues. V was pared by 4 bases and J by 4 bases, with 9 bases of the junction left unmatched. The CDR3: CASSGGRGGADTQYF. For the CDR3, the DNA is TGTGCCAGCAGCGGCGGGAGAGGTGGCGCAGATACGCAGTATTTT.

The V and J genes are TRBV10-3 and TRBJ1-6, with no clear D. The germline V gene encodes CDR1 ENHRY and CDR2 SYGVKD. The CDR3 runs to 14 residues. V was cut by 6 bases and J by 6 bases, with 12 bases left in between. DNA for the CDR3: TGTGCCATCAGGGGCCCACCGAGTAATTCACCCCTCCACTTT. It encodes CAIRGPPSNSPLHF.

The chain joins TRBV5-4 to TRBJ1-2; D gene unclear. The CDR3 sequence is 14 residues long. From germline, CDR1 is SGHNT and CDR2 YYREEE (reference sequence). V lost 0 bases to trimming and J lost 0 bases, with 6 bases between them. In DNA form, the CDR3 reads TGTGCCAGCAGCTTGGACGGGGCTAACTATGGCTACACCTTC. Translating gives CASSLDGANYGYTF.

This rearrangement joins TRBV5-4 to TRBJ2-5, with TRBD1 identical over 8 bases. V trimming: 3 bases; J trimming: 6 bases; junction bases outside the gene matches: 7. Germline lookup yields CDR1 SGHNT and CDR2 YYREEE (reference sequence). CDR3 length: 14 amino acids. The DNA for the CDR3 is TGTGCCAGCAGCTCCCAGGGGGCAAGTCAGACCCAGTACTTC. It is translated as CASSSQGASQTQYF.

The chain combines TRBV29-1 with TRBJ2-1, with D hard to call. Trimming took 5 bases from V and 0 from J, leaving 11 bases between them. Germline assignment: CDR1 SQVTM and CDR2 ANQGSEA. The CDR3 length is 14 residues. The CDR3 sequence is CSVISLSSYNEQFF. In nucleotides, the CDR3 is TGCAGCGTTATTAGCCTGAGCTCCTACAATGAGCAGTTCTTC.

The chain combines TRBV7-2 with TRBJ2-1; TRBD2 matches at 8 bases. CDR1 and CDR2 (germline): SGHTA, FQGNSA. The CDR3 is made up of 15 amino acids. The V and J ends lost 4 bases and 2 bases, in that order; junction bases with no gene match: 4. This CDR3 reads CASSSTGGPYNEQFF. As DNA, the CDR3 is TGTGCCAGCAGCTCCACGGGGGGGCCCTACAATGAGCAGTTCTTC.

The CDR3 is CASSYGSPTEAFF. The CDR3 nucleotides are TGTGCCAGCAGTTACGGGAGCCCGACTGAAGCTTTCTTT. The chain carries TRBV6-5 and TRBJ1-1; no reliable D call. The V gene's germline CDR1 is MNHEY and CDR2 SVGAGI. V shed 2 bases and J shed 5 bases, with 9 bases lying between them. CDR3 length: 13 amino acids.

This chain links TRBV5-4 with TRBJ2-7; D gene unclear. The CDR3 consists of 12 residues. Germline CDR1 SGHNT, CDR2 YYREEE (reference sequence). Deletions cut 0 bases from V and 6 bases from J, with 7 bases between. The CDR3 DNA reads TGTGCCAGCAGCTTGGGTACTGGCGAGCAGTACTTC. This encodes CASSLGTGEQYF.

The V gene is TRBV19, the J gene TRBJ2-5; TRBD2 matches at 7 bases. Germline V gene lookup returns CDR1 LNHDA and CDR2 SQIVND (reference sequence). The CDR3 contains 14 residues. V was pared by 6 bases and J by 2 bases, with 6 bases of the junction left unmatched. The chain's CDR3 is CASSLGLEQETQYF. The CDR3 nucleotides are TGTGCCAGTAGCCTAGGACTAGAACAAGAGACCCAGTACTTC.

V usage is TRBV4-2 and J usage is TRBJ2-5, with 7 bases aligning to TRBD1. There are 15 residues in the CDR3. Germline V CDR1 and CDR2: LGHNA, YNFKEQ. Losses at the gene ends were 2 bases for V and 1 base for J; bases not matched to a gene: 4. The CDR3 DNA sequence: TGTGCCAGCAGCCAACCGGGACAGCTCCAAGAGACCCAGTACTTC. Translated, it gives CASSQPGQLQETQYF.

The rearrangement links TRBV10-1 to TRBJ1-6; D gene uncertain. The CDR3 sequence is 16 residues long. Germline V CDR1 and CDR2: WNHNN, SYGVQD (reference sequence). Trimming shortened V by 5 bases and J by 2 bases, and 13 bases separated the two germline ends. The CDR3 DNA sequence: TGCGCCAGCAGTCGGGAGGGTGGGACCTATAATTCACCCCTCCACTTT. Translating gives CASSREGGTYNSPLHF.

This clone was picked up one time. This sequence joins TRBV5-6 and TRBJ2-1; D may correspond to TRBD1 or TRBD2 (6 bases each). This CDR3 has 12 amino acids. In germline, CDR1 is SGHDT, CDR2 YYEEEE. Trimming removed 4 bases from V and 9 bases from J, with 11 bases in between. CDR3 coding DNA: TGTGCCAGCAGCCGGGGGCGGGGTGAGCAGTTCTTC. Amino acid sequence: CASSRGRGEQFF.

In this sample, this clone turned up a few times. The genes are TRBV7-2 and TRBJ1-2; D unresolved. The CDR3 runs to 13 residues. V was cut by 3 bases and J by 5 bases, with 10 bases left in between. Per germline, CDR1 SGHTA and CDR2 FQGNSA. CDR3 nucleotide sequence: TGTGCCAGCAGCTTGAGTACGGGGTATGGCTACACCTTC. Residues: CASSLSTGYGYTF.

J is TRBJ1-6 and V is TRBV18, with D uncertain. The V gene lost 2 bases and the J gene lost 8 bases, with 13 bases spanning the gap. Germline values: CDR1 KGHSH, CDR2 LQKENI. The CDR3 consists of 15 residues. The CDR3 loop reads CASSPETPRDSPLHF. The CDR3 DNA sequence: TGTGCCAGCTCACCAGAAACACCCCGGGATTCACCCCTCCACTTT.

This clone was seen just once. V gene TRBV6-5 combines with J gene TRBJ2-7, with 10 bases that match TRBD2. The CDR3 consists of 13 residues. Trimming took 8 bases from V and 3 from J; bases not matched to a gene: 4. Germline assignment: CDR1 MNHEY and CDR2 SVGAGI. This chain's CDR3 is CASQLAGNYEQYF. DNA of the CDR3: TGTGCCAGCCAACTAGCGGGGAACTACGAGCAGTACTTC.

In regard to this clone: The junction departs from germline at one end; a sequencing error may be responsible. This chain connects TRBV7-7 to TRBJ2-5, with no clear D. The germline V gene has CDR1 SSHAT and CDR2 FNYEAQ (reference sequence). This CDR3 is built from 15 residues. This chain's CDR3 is CASSLGGHTAETQYF. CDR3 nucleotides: TGTGCTAGCAGCTTAGGTGGCCACACAGCTGAGACCCAGTACTTC.

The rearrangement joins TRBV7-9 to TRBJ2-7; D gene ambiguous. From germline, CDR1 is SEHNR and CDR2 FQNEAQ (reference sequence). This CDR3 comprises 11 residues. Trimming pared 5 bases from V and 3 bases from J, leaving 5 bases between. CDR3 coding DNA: TGTGCCAGCAGCCTTAACTACGAGCAGTACTTC. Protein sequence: CASSLNYEQYF. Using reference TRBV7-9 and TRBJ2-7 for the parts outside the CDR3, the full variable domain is DTGVSQNPRHKITKRGQNVTFRCDPISEHNRLYWYRQTLGQGPEFLTYFQNEAQLEKSRLLSDRFSAERPKGSFSTLEIQRTEQGDSAMYLCASSLNYEQYFGPGTRLTVT.

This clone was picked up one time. In DNA, the CDR3 is TGTGCCAGCAGCTTGGCGCCCGGGACAGCAACGAACACTGAAGCTTTCTTT. Translating gives CASSLAPGTATNTEAFF. The chain combines TRBV5-4 with TRBJ1-1; 7 nucleotides match TRBD1. With 0 bases clipped from V and 1 base from J, the junction kept 9 bases outside the gene matches. The germline CDR1 and CDR2 sequences are SGHNT and YYREEE (reference sequence). This CDR3 has 17 amino acids.

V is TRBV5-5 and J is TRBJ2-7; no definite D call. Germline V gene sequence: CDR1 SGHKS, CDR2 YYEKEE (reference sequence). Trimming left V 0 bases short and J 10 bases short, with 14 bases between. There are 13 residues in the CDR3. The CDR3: CASSLEREMDQYF. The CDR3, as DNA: TGTGCCAGCAGCTTGGAAAGAGAAATGGATCAGTACTTC.

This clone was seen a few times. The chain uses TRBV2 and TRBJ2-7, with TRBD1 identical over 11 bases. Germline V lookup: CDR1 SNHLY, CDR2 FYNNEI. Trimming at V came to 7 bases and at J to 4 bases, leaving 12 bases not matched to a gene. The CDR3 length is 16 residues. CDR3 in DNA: TGTGCCAGCATGGTGGGGTCCGGGACAGGGGGTTACGAGCAGTACTTC. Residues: CASMVGSGTGGYEQYF.

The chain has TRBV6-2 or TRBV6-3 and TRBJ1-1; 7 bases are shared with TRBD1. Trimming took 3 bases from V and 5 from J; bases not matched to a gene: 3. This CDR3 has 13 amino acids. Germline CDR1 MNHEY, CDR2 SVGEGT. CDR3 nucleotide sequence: TGTGCCAGCAGTTATCCAGGGGGGACTGAAGCTTTCTTT. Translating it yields CASSYPGGTEAFF.